The 23 T cell receptor beta chains reported below all come from one sample, sequenced in a study of preoperative IRX-2 immunotherapy in early breast cancer. Treatment meaning: preoperative locoregional IRX-2 cytokine immunotherapy. The data were produced by immunoSEQ multiplex PCR, yet TCRdb's version contains in-frame clones alone and is incomplete. Of 35,000 to 40,000 clones listed, approximately 85% are singletons. The sequences come from lymph node tissue, collected after IRX-2 immunotherapy. These receptors came from a human donor with breast cancer.

This chain links TRBV6-8 with TRBJ2-3; the match to TRBD2 covers 8 bases. V dropped 4 bases and J dropped 2; count of bases not matched to a gene: 11. Germline loops: CDR1 MNHGY, CDR2 SAAAGT. The CDR3 has 17 amino acids. The CDR3 DNA follows: TGTGCCAGCAGTTTGGTGTTGACTAGCGCTGACACAGATACGCAGTATTTT. Protein sequence: CASSLVLTSADTDTQYF.

The chain employs TRBV6-8 and TRBJ1-6, with a possible D match to TRBD1 (6 bases). This CDR3 contains 16 residues. CDR1 is MNHGY and CDR2 is SAAAGT in the germline V gene. V dropped 5 bases and J dropped 3 bases, with 14 bases sitting between them. The CDR3 region is CASSPRDTVYNSPLHF. The CDR3, as DNA: TGTGCCAGCAGTCCGCGGGACACCGTCTATAATTCACCCCTCCACTTT.

The V and J genes are TRBV23-1 and TRBJ1-3; the D is unclear. TRBV23-1 is an ORF, and what it does is uncertain. V gave up 6 bases and J gave up 0 bases, with 15 bases separating them. The CDR3 length is 16 residues. The CDR3 DNA follows: TGCGCCAGCAGCCAAGCCGCACAGCGCTCTGGAAACACCATATATTTT. This encodes CASSQAAQRSGNTIYF.

This clone was seen a single time. The rearrangement uses TRBV7-1 and TRBJ1-6; possible D gene TRBD1, 6 bases. TRBV7-1 is filed as an ORF, its function uncertain. The CDR3 sequence is 13 residues long. Trimming removed 8 bases at V and 6 bases at J, with 11 bases between. CDR3 sequence (DNA): TGTGCCAGCGGAAGGGGGATTAATTCACCCCTCCACTTT. Residues: CASGRGINSPLHF.

The CDR3 DNA reads TGTGCCTGCCGTTTATTCTCCTATAATTCACCCCTCCACTTT. Translated: CACRLFSYNSPLHF. This rearrangement joins TRBV30 to TRBJ1-6, with no clear D. CDR3 length equals 14 residues. Germline loops: CDR1 GTSNPN, CDR2 SVGIG (reference sequence). Between the trimmed V and J ends, which lost 6 bases and 0 bases, there was a span of 9 bases.

V is TRBV11-3 and J is TRBJ2-5; no clear D gene. The germline V gene has CDR1 SGHNT and CDR2 YENEEA. Trimming took 3 bases from V and 4 from J, leaving 12 bases between them. The CDR3 consists of 14 residues. In nucleotides, the CDR3 is TGTGCCAGCAGCTTGGCTTCCCGGAGAGAGACCCAGTACTTC. It translates to CASSLASRRETQYF.

This clone came up once. The chain couples TRBV4-1 to TRBJ2-1, with TRBD1 as a possible D gene (5 bases). Germline V gene sequence: CDR1 MGHRA, CDR2 YSYEKL. The CDR3 loop spans 15 amino acids. The ends were cut back, 0 bases at V and 6 bases at J, with 12 bases in the middle. The CDR3 here is CASSQETAGINEQFF. In nucleotides, the CDR3 is TGCGCCAGCAGCCAAGAAACGGCAGGGATCAATGAGCAGTTCTTC.

This clone came up a few times. The J gene is TRBJ1-5, the V gene TRBV19, with D tentatively TRBD1 (6 bases). V lost 1 base and J lost 1, with 8 bases in between. This CDR3 has 15 amino acids. CDR1 LNHDA and CDR2 SQIVND come from the germline V gene (reference sequence). The CDR3 DNA sequence: TGTGCCAGTAGTATAGGAGGGGGAAGCAATCAGCCCCAGCATTTT. As protein: CASSIGGGSNQPQHF.

The chain uses TRBV6-8 and TRBJ1-1, with 8 positions matching TRBD1. This CDR3 is built from 16 residues. J was trimmed by 4 bases and V by 6 bases; bases with no gene match: 13. In germline, CDR1 is MNHGY, CDR2 SAAAGT. For the CDR3, the DNA is TGTGCCAGCAGCGCACAGGGGGGGTTGTTGGGCACTGAAGCTTTCTTT. Residues: CASSAQGGLLGTEAFF.

The chain couples TRBV5-1 to TRBJ1-4, with TRBD1 as a possible D gene (5 bases). The CDR3 totals 15 residues. The ends were cut back, 0 bases at V and 3 bases at J, with 9 bases in the middle. Germline CDR1 is SGHRS and CDR2 is YFSETQ. CDR3 in DNA: TGCGCCAGCAGCTTGGGGACACGGGCTAATGAAAAACTGTTTTTT. As protein: CASSLGTRANEKLFF.

The chain joins TRBV19 to TRBJ1-1, with a weak D call TRBD1 (5 bases). Trimming left V 4 bases short and J 4 bases short, with 10 bases between. This CDR3 is built from 13 residues. Germline values: CDR1 LNHDA, CDR2 SQIVND (reference sequence). The CDR3 bases are TGTGCCAGTAGTAGCCAGGGCGTCACTGAAGCTTTCTTT. Protein: CASSSQGVTEAFF.

The sample holds a few counts of this clone. The chain employs TRBV15 and TRBJ1-5, with D maybe TRBD1 (6 bases). V was cut by 4 bases and J by 4 bases, with 17 bases left in between. Germline CDR1 and CDR2: LNHNV and YYDKDF (reference sequence). This CDR3 contains 16 residues. CDR3 protein: CATSIPKGGGNQPQHF. CDR3 coding DNA: TGTGCCACCAGCATCCCAAAGGGGGGGGGTAATCAGCCCCAGCATTTT.

V gene TRBV1 combines with J gene TRBJ1-5. TRBV1 is labeled a pseudogene. CDR3 length equals 15 residues. CDR3 region: CASSQAPGRNQPQHF. The DNA of the CDR3 is TGCGCCAGCAGCCAAGCCCCAGGGAGAAATCAGCCCCAGCATTTT.

This rearrangement joins TRBV19 to TRBJ2-7; TRBD1 agrees at 7 bases. Germline CDR1 LNHDA, CDR2 SQIVND (reference sequence). The CDR3 spans 15 residues. The V and J ends lost 3 bases and 2 bases, in that order; junction bases with no gene match: 7. CDR3: CASSMGRGIPYEQYF. The CDR3 DNA reads TGTGCCAGTAGTATGGGCAGGGGGATCCCCTACGAGCAGTACTTC.

A single count supports this clone. This rearrangement joins TRBV18 to TRBJ1-1; D call uncertain. V lost 0 bases, J lost 11 bases, and 16 bases lay in between. The germline V gene has CDR1 KGHSH and CDR2 LQKENI. The CDR3 length is 14 residues. The CDR3 DNA sequence: TGTGCCAGCTCACCACCGAATGACGTGGGTGTGGCTTTCTTT. The encoded protein is CASSPPNDVGVAFF.

Only a few counts were recorded for this clone. V is TRBV11-3 and J is TRBJ2-1, with 9 bases identical to TRBD1. The CDR3 totals 17 residues. Germline lookup yields CDR1 SGHNT and CDR2 YENEEA. Germline trimming cut 5 bases from V and 4 bases from J; bases unmatched to any gene: 12. CDR3 residues: CASSHRAGTGKYNEQFF. The CDR3 coding sequence is TGTGCCAGCAGCCACCGCGCCGGGACAGGGAAATACAATGAGCAGTTCTTC.

The CDR3 DNA sequence: TGTGCCAGCAGGAGGGGGGAGAACTATGGCTACACCTTC. It yields the protein CASRRGENYGYTF. The V gene is TRBV6-8, the J gene TRBJ1-2; weak D call: TRBD1 (6 bases). The CDR3 contains 13 residues. The germline V gene encodes CDR1 MNHGY and CDR2 SAAAGT. The ends were cut back, 6 bases at V and 2 bases at J, with 10 bases in the middle.

This chain links TRBV7-1 with TRBJ2-3; 11 bases are a match to TRBD2. TRBV7-1 is an ORF, and what it does is uncertain. V dropped 5 bases and J dropped 5; count of bases not matched to a gene: 12. The CDR3 contains 17 residues. CDR3 coding DNA: TGTGCCAGCAGCACGACTAGCGGGGCTACGGGGCAAGATACGCAGTATTTT. It codes for CASSTTSGATGQDTQYF.

The chain's CDR3 is CASSLRTSGGRNSYNEQFF. In nucleotides, the CDR3 is TGTGCCAGCAGTCTAAGGACTAGCGGGGGCCGGAACTCCTACAATGAGCAGTTCTTC. The rearrangement links TRBV6-8 to TRBJ2-1, with TRBD2 matching 13 bases. CDR3 length: 19 residues. With 5 bases clipped from V and 0 bases from J, the junction kept 10 bases outside the gene matches. CDR1 is MNHGY, CDR2 SAAAGT, per germline.

By proportion, this clone is medium-sized. The chain couples TRBV5-1 to TRBJ1-1; D possibly corresponds to TRBD1 (5 bases). The CDR3 is 15 amino acids. Looked up from germline, CDR1 is SGHRS and CDR2 is YFSETQ. V was cut by 0 bases and J by 11 bases, with 20 bases left in between. This chain's CDR3 is CASSLAGPVGIVAFF. CDR3 nucleotides: TGCGCCAGCAGCTTGGCGGGACCCGTCGGAATTGTGGCTTTCTTT.

The genes are TRBV6-8 and TRBJ2-7, with D maybe TRBD2 (6 bases). The CDR3 runs 14 residues. Germline assignment: CDR1 MNHGY and CDR2 SAAAGT. V shed 4 bases and J shed 4 bases, with 14 bases lying between them. CDR3 sequence (DNA): TGTGCCAGCAGTTTTAGCGGAATCTCGTACGAGCAGTACTTC. This sequence encodes CASSFSGISYEQYF.

The chain is built from TRBV7-1 and TRBJ2-7, with D perhaps TRBD2 (7 bases). TRBV7-1 falls under the ORF class, with uncertain function. The CDR3 length is 14 residues. V lost 4 bases to trimming and J lost 3 bases, with 13 bases between them. CDR3 protein: CASSFTGRDYEQYF. In DNA, the CDR3 is TGTGCCAGCAGCTTTACAGGGAGGGACTACGAGCAGTACTTC.

The rearrangement links TRBV6-8 to TRBJ1-2; possibly TRBD1 for D (5 bases). V gave up 2 bases and J gave up 8 bases, with 12 bases separating them. CDR3 length: 13 residues. Germline V lookup: CDR1 MNHGY, CDR2 SAAAGT. CDR3 protein: CASSYRSGRGYTF. The CDR3 DNA follows: TGTGCCAGCAGTTACAGATCAGGGAGGGGCTACACCTTC.